The T cell receptor beta chain under discussion was sequenced for a study of shared clonotypes between healthy human individuals. V lost 5 bases and J 12 bases, leaving 19 bases between the germline ends. Germline lookup yields CDR1 SGHAT and CDR2 FQNNGV. This CDR3 has 13 residues. Measured with immunoSEQ multiplex PCR; TCRdb has only the in-frame clones, and not every one. The table has approximately 1.4 million clones, 95% to 99% seen once. The receptor was derived from a man aged 25-45 years in good health. Sample: naive CD4+ T cells sorted from blood. The subset denotes: CD45RA+ positively selected. The V and J genes are TRBV11-2 and TRBJ1-2, with D possibly TRBD1 on 6 matching bases. The DNA of the CDR3 is TGTGCCAGCAGCACAGGGTTTGAGGCCGGTCACACCTTC. This translates into CASSTGFEAGHTF.